The 27 T cell receptor beta chains listed next were all sequenced from one sample in a study of neurological immune-mediated disorders. TCRdb called the 5' RACE reads again in MiXCR, with one record for every CDR3 protein. The sample lists tens of thousands of distinct CDR3 sequences; 4.5% to 5.5% were seen once. What was sequenced was PBMCs. These receptors all come from a man in his thirties or forties with multiple sclerosis.

Many counts were recorded for this clonotype. CDR3 sequence reads: CASSLGLGRGNTQYF. The DNA for the CDR3 is TGTGCCAGCAGCTTAGGTTTAGGGCGGGGAAATACGCAGTATTTT. This chain links TRBV7-3 with TRBJ2-3, with a weak D call TRBD2 (6 bases). V gave up 2 bases and J gave up 7 bases, with 16 bases separating them. Germline-derived CDR1 and CDR2 are SGHTA and FQGTGA. This CDR3 comprises 15 residues.

In its sample, this clonotype was seen many times. The rearrangement links TRBV5-1 to TRBJ1-1; no reliable D call. This CDR3 contains 13 residues. V lost 0 bases and J lost 1, with 4 bases in between. From germline, CDR1 is SGHRS and CDR2 YFSETQ. The CDR3 nucleotides read TGCGCCAGCAGCTTGGACACGAACACTGAAGCTTTCTTT. It encodes CASSLDTNTEAFF.

This clonotype showed up many times. J is TRBJ2-1 and V is TRBV24-1; a weak D match, TRBD2 (6 bases). Germline V gene data show CDR1 as KGHDR and CDR2 as SFDVKD. The CDR3 consists of 15 residues. The V end lost 2 bases, the J end lost 6 bases, and 13 bases lay between the germline ends. CDR3 sequence (DNA): TGTGCCACCAGTGATTCCCGGGGGTCTGGCAATGAGCAGTTCTTC. Translated: CATSDSRGSGNEQFF.

This clonotype was detected a few times. The chain combines TRBV21-1 with TRBJ1-1. TRBV21-1 is deemed a pseudogene. The CDR3 totals 15 residues. In DNA, the CDR3 is TGTGCCAGCAGCAAGGTGGATCCAGAGAACACTGAAGCTTTCTTT. Translated, it gives CASSKVDPENTEAFF.

This clonotype was seen at least ten times. This chain connects TRBV5-1 to TRBJ2-4; D perhaps matches TRBD2 (6 bases). V dropped 4 bases and J dropped 13 bases, with 18 bases sitting between them. The CDR3 runs to 13 residues. Germline assignment: CDR1 SGHRS and CDR2 YFSETQ. CDR3 DNA: TGCGCCAGCAGCACAGCCCCGGCGGGGCAGCAGTACTTC. Residues: CASSTAPAGQQYF.

The J gene is TRBJ1-1, the V gene TRBV18; possible D gene TRBD1, 5 bases. The V end was cut by 3 bases, the J end by 1 base, with 12 bases between. This CDR3 comprises 15 residues. CDR1 is KGHSH, CDR2 LQKENI, per germline. The CDR3 sequence is CASSPQQASNTEAFF. The CDR3 DNA is TGTGCCAGCTCACCCCAACAGGCGTCGAACACTGAAGCTTTCTTT.

There are many counts of this clonotype. This rearrangement joins TRBV5-1 to TRBJ2-2; tentatively, D is TRBD2 (6 bases). The CDR3 consists of 15 residues. Trimming took off 0 bases at V and 5 bases at J, with 11 bases between the two ends. Germline CDR1 and CDR2: SGHRS and YFSETQ. CDR3 nucleotide sequence: TGCGCCAGCAGCTTGGCCCCCGGAGGGACCGGGGAGCTGTTTTTT. This gives the protein CASSLAPGGTGELFF.

This clonotype was seen repeatedly, ten times or more. The genes are TRBV11-1 and TRBJ2-2; possible D gene TRBD2, 6 bases. Deletions cut 3 bases from V and 6 bases from J, with 14 bases between. Germline values: CDR1 SGHAT, CDR2 FQDESV (reference sequence). The CDR3 is 15 amino acids. CDR3 sequence: CASSFDPGLSGELFF. DNA of the CDR3: TGTGCCAGCAGCTTCGATCCGGGACTCTCCGGGGAGCTGTTTTTT. Looking up the rest from reference TRBV11-1 and TRBJ2-2 gives the full variable domain: EAEVAQSPRYKITEKSQAVAFWCDPISGHATLYWYRQILGQGPELLVQFQDESVVDDSQLPKDRFSAERLKGVDSTLKIQPAELGDSAMYLCASSFDPGLSGELFFGEGSRLTVL.

This clonotype was seen many times. The chain carries TRBV7-3 and TRBJ1-6; possible D gene TRBD1, 5 bases. The germline CDR1 and CDR2 sequences are SGHTA and FQGTGA. The CDR3 has 14 residues. Trimming removed 5 bases at V and 7 bases at J, with 12 bases between. In DNA form, the CDR3 reads TGTGCCAGCAGCCCCGACAGCTCCAATTCACCCCTCCACTTT. As protein: CASSPDSSNSPLHF.

In its sample, this clonotype was seen a few times. A much more abundant neighbour one base away suggests this may be a read error. Since no conserved phenylalanine or tryptophan closes the CDR3, a read error is the likely cause. The chain carries TRBV3-1 and TRBJ1-2, with D possibly TRBD1 on 6 matching bases. Germline V gene data show CDR1 as LGHDT and CDR2 as YNNKEL (reference sequence). The germline V and J ends were trimmed by 4 bases and 7 bases, with 13 bases remaining between them. CDR3 length equals 13 residues. CDR3 sequence reads: CASSRTDSGGYTI. For the CDR3, the DNA is TGTGCCAGCAGCCGAACGGACAGCGGTGGCTACACCATC.

This clonotype was seen at least ten times. The CDR3 nucleotides are TGCGCCAGCAGCTCGGGGGCTCTCCGCACAGATACGCAGTATTTT. Translation: CASSSGALRTDTQYF. The chain uses TRBV5-1 and TRBJ2-3; the D call may be TRBD1 or TRBD2 (6 bases each). V gave up 3 bases and J gave up 1 base, with 12 bases separating them. This CDR3 is built from 15 residues. Germline CDR1 is SGHRS and CDR2 is YFSETQ. The full variable domain, with the rest looked up from reference TRBV5-1 and TRBJ2-3, is KAGVTQTPRYLIKTRGQQVTLSCSPISGHRSVSWYQQTPGQGLQFLFEYFSETQRNKGNFPGRFSGRQFSNSRSEMNVSTLELGDSALYLCASSSGALRTDTQYFGPGTRLTVL.

This clonotype was counted a few times. This chain links TRBV4-1 with TRBJ2-4; 7 bases are shared with TRBD1. This CDR3 comprises 13 residues. Per the germline V gene, CDR1 is MGHRA and CDR2 is YSYEKL. The trim removed 6 bases at V and 3 bases at J, leaving 2 bases unmatched. The CDR3 sequence: CASRGQDKNIQYF. DNA for the CDR3: TGCGCCAGCAGAGGACAGGACAAAAACATTCAGTACTTC.

This clonotype occurred many times. V gene TRBV24-1 combines with J gene TRBJ2-2; TRBD2 matches 11 bases. The CDR3 runs to 17 residues. Germline V gene sequence: CDR1 KGHDR, CDR2 SFDVKD. V lost 3 bases to trimming and J lost 3 bases; unmatched junction nucleotides: 5. For the CDR3, the DNA is TGTGCCACCAGTGATCTTAGCGGGGGGGCCCACACCGGGGAGCTGTTTTTT. This encodes CATSDLSGGAHTGELFF.

This clonotype was recorded at least ten times. The V and J genes are TRBV10-3 and TRBJ1-2; D is unclear. Between the trimmed V and J ends, which lost 0 bases and 4 bases, there was a span of 9 bases. CDR1 is ENHRY and CDR2 is SYGVKD in the germline V gene. This CDR3 region has 14 residues. The CDR3 sequence: CAISESNTIYGYTF. CDR3 nucleotides: TGTGCCATCAGTGAGTCGAACACTATCTATGGCTACACCTTC.

This clonotype was detected many times. The V and J genes are TRBV5-5 and TRBJ2-7, with D maybe TRBD1 (5 bases). V dropped 0 bases and J dropped 4 bases, with 17 bases sitting between them. Germline lookup yields CDR1 SGHKS and CDR2 YYEKEE (reference sequence). CDR3 length: 16 residues. CDR3 amino acids: CASSLGRDRSRYEQYV. CDR3 in DNA: TGTGCCAGCAGCTTGGGGAGAGACAGATCGAGATACGAGCAGTACGTC.

The chain uses TRBV21-1 and TRBJ1-5; the table's D gene call, TRBD1, was not cross checked with the DNA. TRBV21-1 is annotated as a pseudogene. The CDR3 contains 17 residues. The CDR3, as DNA: TGTGCCAGCAGCCAAGGGCGGACAGGCGTTAGCAATCAGCCCCAGAATTTT. This encodes CASSQGRTGVSNQPQNF.

Many counts were recorded for this clonotype. The chain links TRBV7-9 to TRBJ1-1; perhaps TRBD1 as D (5 bases). Germline V gene data show CDR1 as SEHNR and CDR2 as FQNEAQ (reference sequence). Trimming took 5 bases from V and 6 from J, leaving 22 bases between them. The CDR3 extends over 16 amino acids. The CDR3 DNA is TGTGCCAGCAGCCAAACCCGACAGTCGGGGAATGCTGAAGCTTTCTTT. Its protein product is CASSQTRQSGNAEAFF.

The table lists this clonotype with many counts. The V and J genes are TRBV2 and TRBJ2-1; perhaps TRBD1 as D (6 bases). Looked up from germline, CDR1 is SNHLY and CDR2 is FYNNEI. The CDR3 extends over 14 amino acids. Trimming stripped 5 bases from V and 7 bases from J, with 15 bases between. CDR3 amino acids: CASSLAGVRNEQFF. CDR3 DNA sequence: TGTGCCAGCAGTCTAGCAGGGGTTAGGAATGAGCAGTTCTTC.

This clonotype was detected ten times or more. This chain uses TRBV5-1 with TRBJ2-1; D is perhaps TRBD1 (6 bases). Germline values: CDR1 SGHRS, CDR2 YFSETQ. CDR3 length equals 14 residues. The ends were cut back, 0 bases at V and 6 bases at J, with 10 bases in the middle. The CDR3 DNA follows: TGCGCCAGCAGCTTGGGGACAGCCAGCAATGAGCAGTTCTTC. It codes for CASSLGTASNEQFF.

In this sample, this clonotype turned up many times. In DNA form, the CDR3 reads TGCGCCAGCAGCTTTCGGACAGGGGGTTATGGCTACACCTTC. The encoded protein is CASSFRTGGYGYTF. This chain connects TRBV5-1 to TRBJ1-2; 10 nucleotides align to TRBD1. CDR3 length: 14 residues. The V and J ends lost 2 bases and 5 bases, in that order; junction bases with no gene match: 3. The germline CDR1 and CDR2 sequences are SGHRS and YFSETQ.

This clonotype was picked up many times. This sequence joins TRBV7-3 and TRBJ1-1; D unclear. V lost 2 bases and J 0 bases, leaving 4 bases between the germline ends. This CDR3 spans 13 amino acids. From germline, CDR1 is SGHTA and CDR2 FQGTGA. CDR3 in DNA: TGTGCCAGCAGCTTATACATGAACACTGAAGCTTTCTTT. Protein sequence: CASSLYMNTEAFF.

This clonotype was seen many times. The chain recombines TRBV10-2 with TRBJ1-1; 11 bases fit TRBD1. Germline V gene data show CDR1 as WSHSY and CDR2 as SAAADI. V lost 4 bases, J lost 4 bases, and 2 bases stayed unmatched. This CDR3 contains 14 residues. The CDR3 protein is CASSVGTGGTEAFF. The CDR3, as DNA: TGCGCCAGCAGTGTGGGGACAGGGGGCACTGAAGCTTTCTTT.

This clonotype was seen a few times. At one end, the junction sequence differs from germline, possibly due to a read error. The chain links TRBV29-1 to TRBJ1-6; D is unclear. The CDR3 extends over 10 amino acids. Per germline, CDR1 SQVTM and CDR2 ANQGSEA. The DNA for the CDR3 is TGCAGCGTTGTCTCGGAGCCCCTCAACTTT. This translates into CSVVSEPLNF.

This clonotype was recorded many times. The rearrangement joins TRBV5-6 to TRBJ2-7, with a tentative D call TRBD2 (5 bases). Germline lookup yields CDR1 SGHDT and CDR2 YYEEEE. The V end lost 6 bases, the J end lost 1 base, and 11 bases lay between the germline ends. This CDR3 spans 13 amino acids. The CDR3 DNA reads as TGTGCCAGCAAGACTAAGGTTTCCTACGAGCAGTACGTC. Translated, it gives CASKTKVSYEQYV.

There are many counts of this clonotype. The V and J genes are TRBV20-1 and TRBJ2-2; D perhaps matches TRBD2 (6 bases). Trimming took off 6 bases at V and 1 base at J, with 18 bases between the two ends. CDR1 and CDR2 (germline): DFQATT, SNEGSKA (reference sequence). The CDR3 runs 16 residues. The CDR3 DNA follows: TGCAGTGCCCGCCCCCCGGGACTCCTGAACACCGGGGAGCTGTTTTTT. The encoded protein is CSARPPGLLNTGELFF.

This clonotype was seen repeatedly, ten times or more. The DNA for the CDR3 is TGCAGCGTTCTCAGGGTTCGGGACACTGAAGCTTTCTTT. It is translated as CSVLRVRDTEAFF. This rearrangement joins TRBV29-1 to TRBJ1-1; a weak D match, TRBD1 (5 bases). Germline V gene sequence: CDR1 SQVTM, CDR2 ANQGSEA. The CDR3 is made up of 13 amino acids. V lost 5 bases to trimming and J lost 3 bases, with 13 bases between them.

This clonotype showed up many times. The CDR3 DNA follows: TGTGCCACCAGTGATTCACAGGGTAGCGATGGCTACACCTTC. Its translation is CATSDSQGSDGYTF. This chain joins TRBV24-1 and TRBJ1-2, with a tentative D call TRBD1 (6 bases). V lost 2 bases and J 6 bases, leaving 12 bases between the germline ends. Germline CDR1 reads KGHDR; CDR2 reads SFDVKD. This CDR3 region has 14 residues.